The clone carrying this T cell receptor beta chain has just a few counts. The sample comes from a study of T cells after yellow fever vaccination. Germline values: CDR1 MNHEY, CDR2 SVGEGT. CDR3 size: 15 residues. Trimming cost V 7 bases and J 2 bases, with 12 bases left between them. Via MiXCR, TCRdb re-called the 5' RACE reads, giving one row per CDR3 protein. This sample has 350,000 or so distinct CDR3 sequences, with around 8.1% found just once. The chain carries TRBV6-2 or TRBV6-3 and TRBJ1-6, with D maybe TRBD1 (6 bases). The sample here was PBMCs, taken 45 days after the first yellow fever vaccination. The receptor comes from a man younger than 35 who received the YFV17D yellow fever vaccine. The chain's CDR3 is CASKGDTTYNSPLHF. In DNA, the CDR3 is TGTGCCAGCAAGGGGGACACGACCTATAATTCACCCCTCCACTTT.